The 21 T cell receptor beta chains listed next were all sequenced from one sample in a study of regulatory T cells in long-lasting Graves disease. HTBI primers from iRepertoire and Arm-PCR of CDR3 regions yielded the TCR beta libraries. Using its own MiXCR run on the multiplex PCR reads, TCRdb lists one record per CDR3 protein. The sample records over 500,000 distinct CDR3 sequences, about 16% being singletons. As to time point: newly diagnosed GD, antithyroid drugs for less than 3 months. RNA from PBMCs was the source of the TCR library. The sample also formed part of further work on T cells in Graves' hyperthyroidism and ophthalmopathy.

This material consisted of peripheral blood mononuclear cells (PBMCs), taken at new diagnosis, from a patient treated with antithyroid drugs. The receptors derive from a man between 18 and 29 years old with Graves disease.

The chain carries TRBV20-1 and TRBJ2-1, with D hard to call. Germline values: CDR1 DFQATT, CDR2 SNEGSKA (reference sequence). The CDR3 is made up of 15 amino acids. The germline V and J ends were trimmed by 3 bases and 0 bases, with 12 bases remaining between them. The CDR3 loop reads CSASGREPSYNEQFF. Written as DNA, the CDR3 is TGCAGTGCTAGTGGGCGCGAACCCTCCTACAATGAGCAGTTCTTC.

At least ten counts were recorded for this clonotype. The genes are TRBV7-3 and TRBJ2-1; D is unresolved. Germline lookup yields CDR1 SGHTA and CDR2 FQGTGA. CDR3 length equals 13 residues. V shed 2 bases and J shed 2 bases, with 4 bases lying between them. The CDR3 bases are TGTGCCAGCAGCTTAGGAACCTACAATGAGCAGTTCTTC. Amino acids: CASSLGTYNEQFF.

This chain connects TRBV30 to TRBJ1-2; D is perhaps TRBD1 (6 bases). The CDR3 loop spans 16 amino acids. Trimming removed 5 bases at V and 8 bases at J, with 27 bases between. Per the germline V gene, CDR1 is GTSNPN and CDR2 is SVGIG (reference sequence). The DNA of the CDR3 is TGTGCCTGGGGGGGCCGGGACATTCCCTACGTAGGAGGCTACACCTTC. Protein sequence: CAWGGRDIPYVGGYTF.

Details on this clonotype: A much larger clone lies one base from this, so it may be a read error. The rearrangement links TRBV11-3 to TRBJ2-5, with D perhaps TRBD2 (5 bases). Germline CDR1 and CDR2: SGHNT and YENEEA. V dropped 6 bases and J dropped 2 bases, with 13 bases sitting between them. CDR3 length equals 14 residues. CDR3 in amino acids: CASSSFAGQETQYF. For the CDR3, the DNA is TGTGCCAGCAGTTCGTTTGCGGGTCAAGAGACCCAGTACTTC.

This clonotype was seen repeatedly, ten times or more. This chain joins TRBV28 and TRBJ2-1; perhaps TRBD2 as D (5 bases). Germline CDR1 MDHEN, CDR2 SYDVKM. Trimming shortened V by 6 bases and J by 8 bases, and 17 bases separated the two germline ends. This CDR3 is built from 14 residues. The CDR3 DNA reads as TGTGCCAGCAGCCTCTTACCGGAGGTCCATGAGCAGTTCTTC. It is translated as CASSLLPEVHEQFF.

This clonotype has a count of ten or more. The genes are TRBV11-2 and TRBJ2-5; D not certain. Trimming took 1 base from V and 5 from J, leaving 11 bases between them. Germline V gene data show CDR1 as SGHAT and CDR2 as FQNNGV. The CDR3 is 14 residues long. The DNA of the CDR3 is TGTGCCAGCAGCTTAGGGGTCAGGAGCGAGACCCAGTACTTC. Translated: CASSLGVRSETQYF.

This clonotype has only a few counts. The chain uses TRBV28 and TRBJ2-3, with 7 bases matching TRBD2. The J call may not be correct, given that the DNA end is closer to TRBJ2-5. The length of the CDR3 is 16 residues. CDR1 and CDR2 (germline): MDHEN, SYDVKM. CDR3 DNA sequence: TGTGCCAGCAGTTCCTCATTGTCGGGACTACGGGAGACCCAGTACTTC. Translated, it gives CASSSSLSGLRETQYF.

This chain joins TRBV6-1 and TRBJ2-2, with D possibly matching TRBD1 (6 bases). CDR3 length: 14 amino acids. V lost 4 bases to trimming and J lost 4 bases, with 10 bases between them. CDR1 and CDR2 from the germline V gene are MNHNS and SASEGT. This CDR3 reads CASSAGTTTGELFF. The CDR3 nucleotides read TGTGCCAGCAGTGCCGGGACAACCACCGGGGAGCTGTTTTTT.

This clonotype was seen more than once but under ten times. The chain has TRBV7-3 and TRBJ2-7; D is ambiguous. V was shortened by 0 bases and J by 5 bases, with 14 bases between the two germline ends. The CDR3 is 15 residues long. Germline CDR1 is SGHTA and CDR2 is FQGTGA. Here the CDR3 DNA reads TGTGCCAGCAGCTTAACGTTAATGGGTGTGGACGAGCAGTACTTC. It encodes CASSLTLMGVDEQYF.

Worth noting for this clonotype: A far larger clone is a single base away, which makes a read error likely. The J gene is TRBJ2-4, the V gene TRBV4-1; D unresolved. TRBJ2-7 explains the end of the DNA better; the J call may be wrong. This CDR3 is built from 15 residues. Germline CDR1 reads MGHRA; CDR2 reads YSYEKL. In DNA, the CDR3 is TGCGCCAGCAGCCAAGTCTACCGGGCCAACTGCGAGCAGTACTTC. Translation gives CASSQVYRANCEQYF.

There are a few counts of this clonotype. J is TRBJ1-1 and V is TRBV30; no firm D call. The V end was cut by 8 bases, the J end by 1 base, with 8 bases between. The CDR3 covers 11 residues. Germline CDR1 is GTSNPN and CDR2 is SVGIG (reference sequence). CDR3 region: CARSENTEAFF. In nucleotides, the CDR3 is TGTGCCCGCTCGGAGAACACTGAAGCTTTCTTT.

In this sample, this clonotype turned up a few times. This chain uses TRBV27 with TRBJ2-1; 7 positions match TRBD2. Germline CDR1 reads MNHEY; CDR2 reads SMNVEV (reference sequence). Trimming took 5 bases from V and 4 from J; bases not matched to a gene: 8. The CDR3 is 15 residues long. CDR3 loop: CASSKGGSKYNEQFF. For the CDR3, the DNA is TGTGCCAGCAGTAAGGGAGGGTCTAAGTACAATGAGCAGTTCTTC.

This clonotype was counted at least ten times. The chain recombines TRBV20-1 with TRBJ1-2, with 7 positions matching TRBD1. The CDR3 has 14 amino acids. The V segment lost 3 bases and the J segment 0 bases; nucleotides outside the gene matches: 4. From germline, CDR1 is DFQATT and CDR2 SNEGSKA (reference sequence). CDR3 sequence (DNA): TGCAGTGCTAGGGGGGACAGCACTAACTATGGCTACACCTTC. The encoded protein is CSARGDSTNYGYTF.

This clonotype has ten or more counts. This chain uses TRBV11-2 with TRBJ1-1; D gene uncertain. This CDR3 contains 13 residues. Germline V gene lookup returns CDR1 SGHAT and CDR2 FQNNGV. Trimming left V 4 bases short and J 5 bases short, with 11 bases between. The CDR3 DNA reads TGTGCCAGCAGCTGGCTGGAGGAAACTGAAGCTTTCTTT. Its translation: CASSWLEETEAFF.

The chain employs TRBV28 and TRBJ1-2, with a tentative D call TRBD1 (5 bases). V was clipped by 5 bases and J by 1 base, with 8 bases between them. The CDR3 has 13 residues. The germline CDR1 and CDR2 sequences are MDHEN and SYDVKM. In DNA form, the CDR3 reads TGTGCCAGCAGTCCACAGGTTAACTATGGCTACACCTTC. Its protein product is CASSPQVNYGYTF.

The chain combines TRBV27 with TRBJ2-3; 9 nucleotides match TRBD1. Germline CDR1 and CDR2: MNHEY and SMNVEV (reference sequence). The CDR3 has 17 amino acids. V gave up 4 bases and J gave up 4 bases; unmatched junction bases: 12. The DNA for the CDR3 is TGTGCCAGCAGTTCCCACCGGGACAGGGCCCAACCAGATACGCAGTATTTT. Its protein product is CASSSHRDRAQPDTQYF.

Ten or more counts support this clonotype. The chain carries TRBV10-3 and TRBJ1-1, with 7 bases lining up with TRBD1. Trimming removed 3 bases from V and 2 bases from J; junction bases left unmatched: 9. This CDR3 is built from 16 residues. Germline loops: CDR1 ENHRY, CDR2 SYGVKD. The CDR3 DNA sequence: TGTGCCATCAGTGAACCATTACAGGGGTTAAACACTGAAGCTTTCTTT. Protein: CAISEPLQGLNTEAFF.

In this sample, this clonotype turned up a few times. The chain joins TRBV11-2 to TRBJ2-2; D remains unclear. Trimming cost V 1 base and J 2 bases, with 8 bases left between them. Germline V gene data show CDR1 as SGHAT and CDR2 as FQNNGV. The CDR3 is made up of 15 amino acids. The CDR3 protein is CASSLALGNTGELFF. In DNA, the CDR3 is TGTGCCAGCAGCTTAGCTTTGGGAAACACCGGGGAGCTGTTTTTT. Variable domain in full (rest from reference TRBV11-2 and TRBJ2-2): EAGVAQSPRYKIIEKRQSVAFWCNPISGHATLYWYQQILGQGPKLLIQFQNNGVVDDSQLPKDRFSAERLKGVDSTLKIQPAKLEDSAVYLCASSLALGNTGELFFGEGSRLTVL.

This clonotype turned up a few times. The rearrangement links TRBV3-1 to TRBJ2-1; D perhaps matches TRBD2 (6 bases). Germline V lookup: CDR1 LGHDT, CDR2 YNNKEL (reference sequence). Trimming shortened V by 0 bases and J by 1 base, and 10 bases separated the two germline ends. This CDR3 spans 16 amino acids. CDR3 region: CASSQDGGLSYNEQFF. Here the CDR3 DNA reads TGTGCCAGCAGCCAAGATGGGGGACTGTCCTACAATGAGCAGTTCTTC.

The chain joins TRBV20-1 to TRBJ1-1; D remains unclear. V was pared by 6 bases and J by 1 base, with 15 bases between. CDR1 DFQATT and CDR2 SNEGSKA come from the germline V gene (reference sequence). The CDR3 totals 14 residues. CDR3 nucleotide sequence: TGCAGTGCCGAGGAATTTGAGGAGAACACTGAAGCTTTCTTT. Encoded protein: CSAEEFEENTEAFF.

This clonotype was found a few times. The germline gene is not matched at one end of the junction; a read error may be the cause. The chain joins TRBV7-7 to TRBJ1-4; D unresolved. The CDR3 is 15 amino acids. From germline, CDR1 is SSHAT and CDR2 FNYEAQ (reference sequence). The DNA of the CDR3 is TGTGCTAGCAGCACAACGGACGGAGCTAATGAAAAACTGTTTTTT. It yields the protein CASSTTDGANEKLFF. Together with reference TRBV7-7 and TRBJ1-4, the CDR3 gives the full variable domain: GAGVSQSPRYKVTKRGQDVTLRCDPISSHATLYWYQQALGQGPEFLTYFNYEAQPDKSGLPSDRFSAERPEGSISTLTIQRTEQRDSAMYRCASSTTDGANEKLFFGSGTQLSVL.